The T cell receptor beta chain described here comes from a study of blood T cells in healthy people across ages. Overall study findings and caveats: It was the long-lived donors that had more naive CD4+ cells and higher diversity than aged donors.

It was with a sample-barcoded 5' primer and a J-beta primer mix that a second PCR of roughly 6 to 12 cycles was run. The template-switch adaptor was a 5' adaptor with 12 random nucleotides. It tagged each cDNA molecule. TCRdb reprocessed the 5' RACE reads with MiXCR, giving one entry per CDR3 protein. The profile covers around 500,000 distinct CDR3 sequences, with 40% to 50% appearing a single time and 20% to 25% taken by the ten largest. From germline, CDR1 is DFQATT and CDR2 SNEGSKA (reference sequence). V was shortened by 0 bases and J by 0 bases, with 10 bases between the two germline ends. The length of the CDR3 is 15 residues. This clonotype was observed a handful of times. The antigen remains undetermined.

J is TRBJ2-3 and V is TRBV20-1; D is perhaps TRBD2 (5 bases). The sequence derives from a man older than 75 in good health. Sequenced sample: blood. The CDR3 sequence is CSARDPAESTDTQYF. The DNA for the CDR3 is TGCAGTGCTAGAGATCCAGCGGAGAGCACAGATACGCAGTATTTT.